Here is one T cell receptor beta chain with its context. The data were obtained in a study of somatic mutations in cytotoxic T cells in rheumatoid arthritis. Study-level information: Among the T-cell populations stained with V beta antibodies, some were separated by flow sorting at nearly 100% purity, including V beta1+ cells whose TCRB was sequenced.

Assay used: immunoSEQ multiplex PCR; TCRdb lists only in-frame clones, some missing. In the table there are approximately 2,800 clones, around 63% of which are singletons. This CDR3 region has 15 residues. Germline CDR1 is SGHRS and CDR2 is YFSETQ. With 4 bases clipped from V and 4 bases from J, the junction kept 11 bases outside the gene matches. The sequenced sample consisted of CD8+ T cells sorted from synovial fluid. The TCR comes from a woman between 18 and 29 years old with rheumatoid arthritis. The chain has TRBV5-1 and TRBJ2-7; TRBD2 matches 7 bases. CDR3 in DNA: TGCGCCAGCAGCATTATCCCTAGCGGAGTTTACGAGCAGTACTTC. Its translation is CASSIIPSGVYEQYF.